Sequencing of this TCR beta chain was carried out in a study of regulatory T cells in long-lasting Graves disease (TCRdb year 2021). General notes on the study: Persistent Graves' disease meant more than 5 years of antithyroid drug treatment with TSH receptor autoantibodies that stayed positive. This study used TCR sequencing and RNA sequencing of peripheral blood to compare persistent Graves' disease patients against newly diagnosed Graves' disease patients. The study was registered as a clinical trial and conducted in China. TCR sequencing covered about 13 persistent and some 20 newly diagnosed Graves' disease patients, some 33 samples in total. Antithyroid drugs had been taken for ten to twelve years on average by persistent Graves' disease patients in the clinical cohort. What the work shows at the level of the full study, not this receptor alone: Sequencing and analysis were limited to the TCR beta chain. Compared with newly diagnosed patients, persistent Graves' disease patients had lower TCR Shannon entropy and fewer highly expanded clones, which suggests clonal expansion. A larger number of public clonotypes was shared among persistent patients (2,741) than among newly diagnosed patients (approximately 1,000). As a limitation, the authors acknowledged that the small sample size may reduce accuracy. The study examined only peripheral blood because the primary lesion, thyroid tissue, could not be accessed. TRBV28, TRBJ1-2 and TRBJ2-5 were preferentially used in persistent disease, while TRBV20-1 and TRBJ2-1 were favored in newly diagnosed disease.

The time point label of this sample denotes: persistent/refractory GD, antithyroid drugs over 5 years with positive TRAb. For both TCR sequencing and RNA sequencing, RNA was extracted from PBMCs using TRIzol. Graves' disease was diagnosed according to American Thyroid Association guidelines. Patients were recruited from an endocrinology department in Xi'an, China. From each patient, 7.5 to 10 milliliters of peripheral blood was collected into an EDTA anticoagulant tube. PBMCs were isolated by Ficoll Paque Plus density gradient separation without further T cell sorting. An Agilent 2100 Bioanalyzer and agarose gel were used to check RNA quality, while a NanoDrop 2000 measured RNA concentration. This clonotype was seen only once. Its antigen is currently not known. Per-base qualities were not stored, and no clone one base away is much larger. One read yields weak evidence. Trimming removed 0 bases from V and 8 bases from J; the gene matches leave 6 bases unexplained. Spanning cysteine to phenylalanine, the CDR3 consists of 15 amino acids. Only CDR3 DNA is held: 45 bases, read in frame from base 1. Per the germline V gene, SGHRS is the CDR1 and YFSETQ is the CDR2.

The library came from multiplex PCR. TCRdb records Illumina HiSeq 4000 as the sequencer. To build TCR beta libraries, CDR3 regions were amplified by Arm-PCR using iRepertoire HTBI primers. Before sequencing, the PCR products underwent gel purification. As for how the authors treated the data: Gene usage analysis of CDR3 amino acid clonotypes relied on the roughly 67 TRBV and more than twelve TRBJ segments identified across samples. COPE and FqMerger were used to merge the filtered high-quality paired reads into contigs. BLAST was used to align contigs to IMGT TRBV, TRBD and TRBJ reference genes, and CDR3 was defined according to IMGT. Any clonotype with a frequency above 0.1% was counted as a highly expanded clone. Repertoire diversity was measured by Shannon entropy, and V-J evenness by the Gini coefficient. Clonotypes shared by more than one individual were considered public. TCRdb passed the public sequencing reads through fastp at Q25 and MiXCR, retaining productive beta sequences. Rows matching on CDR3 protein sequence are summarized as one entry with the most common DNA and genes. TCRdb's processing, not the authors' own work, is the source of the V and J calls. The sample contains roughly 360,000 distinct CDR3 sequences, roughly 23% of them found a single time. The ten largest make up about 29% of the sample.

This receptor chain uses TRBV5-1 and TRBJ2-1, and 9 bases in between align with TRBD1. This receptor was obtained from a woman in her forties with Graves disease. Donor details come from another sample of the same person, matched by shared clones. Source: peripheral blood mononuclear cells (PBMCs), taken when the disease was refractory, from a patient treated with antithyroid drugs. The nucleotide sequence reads TGCGCCAGCAGCTTGGACAGGGGGCAGTCAGATGAGCAGTTCTTC. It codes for CASSLDRGQSDEQFF.